This T cell receptor beta chain was sequenced during a study of preoperative IRX-2 immunotherapy in early breast cancer. As to treatment: preoperative locoregional IRX-2 cytokine immunotherapy. This phase Ib study tested locoregional IRX-2 cytokine immunotherapy given before surgery. V was clipped by 0 bases and J by 1 base, with 9 bases between them. The CDR3 has 15 residues. The germline CDR1 and CDR2 sequences are SGHRS and YFSETQ. TCRdb keeps only in-frame clones here, not all; method: immunoSEQ multiplex PCR. The data show 95,000 to 100,000 clones, with 70% to 90% seen just once and roughly 2% held by the top ten.

The chain links TRBV5-1 to TRBJ2-3, with D perhaps matching TRBD1 or TRBD2 (5 bases each). The origin of this receptor is a human donor with breast cancer. The source material was tumor tissue, sampled after IRX-2 immunotherapy. DNA for the CDR3: TGCGCCAGCAGCTTGGCCGGGGACGGCACAGATACGCAGTATTTT. It translates to CASSLAGDGTDTQYF.